This T cell receptor beta chain was obtained from a study of T cell responses to AZD1222 COVID-19 vaccine. Study observations and caveats: Receipt of two AZD1222 doses was followed by a rise in Spike-specific TCR breadth and depth. Researchers report vaccine-associated CD4 TCRs spanning spike, with dominance at 160-218 and 743-854. Of the AZD1222 recipients, only 6 or 7 were seropositive at baseline.

Germline loops: CDR1 LGHNA, CDR2 YNFKEQ. V lost 1 base, J lost 5 bases, and 11 bases lay in between. The CDR3 sequence is 14 residues long. To note about this clone: Antigen: not known.

Libraries were prepared by immunoSEQ multiplex PCR; TCRdb keeps only in-frame clonotypes and omits some of them. This table has roughly 80,000 clones, about nine tenths appearing once. The chain employs TRBV4-2 and TRBJ2-5; tentatively, D is TRBD1 or TRBD2 (5 bases each). The sample consisted of peripheral blood, taken 28 days after the second AZD1222 dose. This clonotype was sampled from an adult who received the AZD1222 COVID-19 vaccine. The DNA of the CDR3 is TGTGCCAGCAGCCAAGGGGGACCGACGGAGACCCAGTACTTC. Protein product: CASSQGGPTETQYF.